Listed below are T cell receptor beta chains from one sample, sequenced in a study of blood T cell repertoires in COVID-19. Profiling relied on immunoSEQ multiplex PCR, and the TCRdb table lists in-frame clones only, not all of them. The sample consists of about 370,000 clones, around 89% of them appearing once. Sequencing input: peripheral blood. These receptors were collected from a woman under 40 with COVID-19, enrolled during active disease. Both conserved end residues are part of each CDR3. Fields, in order: D gene, J gene, V gene, clone size, CDR3 DNA, CDR3 protein. The D gene is left open where the match is weak. Expanded clones get a size class; other rows say once, few or many, or leave the size out.

d_gene: -; j_gene: TRBJ1-3; v_gene: TRBV9; abundance: -; CDR3nt: TGTGCCAGCAGCCTCGCCCCCCAGGGCCGATCTGGAAACACCATATATTTT; CDR3aa: CASSLAPQGRSGNTIYF
d_gene: TRBD1; j_gene: TRBJ1-2; v_gene: TRBV7-9; abundance: -; CDR3nt: TGTGCCAGCAGCTTAAAGACAGGGGAGGGCTACACCTTC; CDR3aa: CASSLKTGEGYTF
d_gene: TRBD2; j_gene: TRBJ2-5; v_gene: TRBV15; abundance: -; CDR3nt: TGTGCCACCAGCAGAGTGGGTGAGACTAGCGGGAGGGCCGACTTAGAGACCCAGTACTTC; CDR3aa: CATSRVGETSGRADLETQYF
d_gene: -; j_gene: TRBJ2-1; v_gene: TRBV4-1; abundance: -; CDR3nt: TGCGCCAGCAGCCAAGGGCTAAGCGGAGTATACAATGAGCAGTTCTTC; CDR3aa: CASSQGLSGVYNEQFF
d_gene: -; j_gene: TRBJ1-2; v_gene: TRBV7-9; abundance: -; CDR3nt: TGTGCCAGCAGCTCCCAGGATGAAGGATATGGCTACACCTTC; CDR3aa: CASSSQDEGYGYTF
d_gene: -; j_gene: TRBJ1-5; v_gene: TRBV12-3/TRBV12-4; abundance: -; CDR3nt: TGTGCCAGCACCCCGGGAGACGTTCAGCCCCAGCATTTT; CDR3aa: CASTPGDVQPQHF
d_gene: -; j_gene: TRBJ2-7; v_gene: TRBV12-3/TRBV12-4; abundance: -; CDR3nt: TGTGCCAGCAGTTTAGGTTACTACGAGCAGTACTTC; CDR3aa: CASSLGYYEQYF
d_gene: -; j_gene: TRBJ2-2; v_gene: TRBV5-8; abundance: -; CDR3nt: TGTGCCAGCAGCTTGCGGCAGGCGAACACCGGGGAGCTGTTTTTT; CDR3aa: CASSLRQANTGELFF
d_gene: TRBD1; j_gene: TRBJ2-7; v_gene: TRBV11-2; abundance: -; CDR3nt: TGTGCCAGCAGCTTGCATGGGACAGGAGTTTACGAGCAGTACTTC; CDR3aa: CASSLHGTGVYEQYF
d_gene: TRBD1; j_gene: TRBJ2-1; v_gene: TRBV18; abundance: once; CDR3nt: TGTGCCAGCTCACCACGGACAGGGATAAATGAGCAGTTCTTC; CDR3aa: CASSPRTGINEQFF
d_gene: -; j_gene: TRBJ1-3; v_gene: TRBV19; abundance: -; CDR3nt: TGTGCCAGTAGTAACAGGGCGGCCCTATCGGGAAACACCATATATTTT; CDR3aa: CASSNRAALSGNTIYF
d_gene: -; j_gene: TRBJ1-1; v_gene: TRBV9; abundance: -; CDR3nt: TGTGCCAGCAGCGTAGTTTCGGGGACTGAAGCTTTCTTT; CDR3aa: CASSVVSGTEAFF
d_gene: TRBD1; j_gene: TRBJ1-6; v_gene: TRBV5-4; abundance: -; CDR3nt: TGTGCCAGCAGCTCAGGTCCGGGACAGGGATTGAATTCACCCCTCCACTTT; CDR3aa: CASSSGPGQGLNSPLHF
d_gene: -; j_gene: TRBJ1-1; v_gene: TRBV7-6; abundance: few; CDR3nt: TGTGCCAGCAGCTTTGAGGGTCAAGGCGAAGCTTTCTTT; CDR3aa: CASSFEGQGEAFF
d_gene: -; j_gene: TRBJ1-1; v_gene: TRBV5-1; abundance: -; CDR3nt: TGCGCCAGCAGCTTTGGGGAATTTCACGCGGGGGCTGAAGCTTTCTTT; CDR3aa: CASSFGEFHAGAEAFF
d_gene: TRBD1; j_gene: TRBJ1-5; v_gene: TRBV10-3; abundance: -; CDR3nt: TGTGCCATCAGCCCAGACAGGGTCACTCAGCCCCAGCATTTT; CDR3aa: CAISPDRVTQPQHF
d_gene: -; j_gene: TRBJ2-7; v_gene: TRBV7-8; abundance: -; CDR3nt: TGTGCCAGCAGCTTCGAACCGGACAGAACCTACGAGCAGTACTTC; CDR3aa: CASSFEPDRTYEQYF